This entry describes one TCR beta chain. Its antigen is unknown. Possible read error: a much larger clone is one base away. The data originate from a study of CD8 T cells in ankylosing spondylitis. Whole-study findings and limits: According to the report, clones linked to the disease were significantly enriched in matched synovial fluid samples taken from ankylosing spondylitis patients. A TCR beta motif of 8 or 9 highly homologous variants appeared characteristic of ankylosing spondylitis blood.

The germline V gene has CDR1 ENHRY and CDR2 SYGVKD. Trimming removed 10 bases from V and 4 bases from J; junction bases left unmatched: 10. The CDR3 extends over 13 amino acids. Libraries for TCR beta were made by quantitative 5'-RACE with molecular barcodes. TCRdb recomputed calls from the 5' RACE reads with MiXCR, one row per CDR3 protein. The table records 100,000 to 150,000 distinct CDR3 sequences, 7% of them present only once. J is TRBJ2-7 and V is TRBV10-3; 7 nucleotides agree with TRBD1. The sample consisted of blood, either unsorted or a sorted T cell fraction (not recorded which). This receptor was taken from a male donor with ankylosing spondylitis or in good health (not recorded which). CDR3 residues: CATSWDRTYEQYF. For the CDR3, the DNA is TGTGCCACCAGCTGGGACAGAACTTACGAGCAGTACTTC.